This T cell receptor (beta chain) was profiled in a study of metastatic and nonmetastatic thyroid tumors. Germline-derived CDR1 and CDR2 are LGHDT and YNNKEL (reference sequence). V lost 3 bases, J lost 2 bases, and 9 bases lay in between. The CDR3 spans 14 residues. This clone occurred many times. Methods used by the authors: Clinicopathological groups differed in CDR3, with these differences serving to build a distant-metastasis classifier for papillary thyroid cancer. MiXCR reprocessed the PCR reads for TCRdb. The V and J calls were determined by TCRdb, not by the authors. Seen here are roughly 34,000 clones, over 12% observed once, and the top ten hold 15% to 20%. All patients were treatment-naive before thyroid surgery.

The chain carries TRBV3-1 and TRBJ2-3, with D unclear. Sequenced material: blood. The TCR comes from a male donor with papillary thyroid cancer or a benign thyroid nodule (not recorded which). Some clones in this sample may be carry-over from other donors' samples. This CDR3 is CASSQSYHTDTQYF. The CDR3 nucleotides are TGTGCCAGCAGCCAGTCGTACCACACAGATACGCAGTATTTT.